The present TCR beta chain was sequenced within a study of blood T cell repertoires in COVID-19. The overall study: Acute-phase and convalescent COVID-19 samples originated in the United States, Italy and Spain.

This CDR3 contains 15 residues. V trimming: 5 bases; J trimming: 2 bases; junction bases outside the gene matches: 4. Germline V CDR1 and CDR2: KGHDR, SFDVKD. This table comes from immunoSEQ multiplex PCR, and its TCRdb copy is limited to in-frame clones, with some not included. The sample yields 200,000 or so clones, 70% to 90% seen once. This clone occurred a few times. Cohorts were assigned according to the clinical history that participants reported. This chain uses TRBV24-1 with TRBJ2-5, with 10 bases that match TRBD1. This clonotype was obtained from a woman between 35 and 50 years old with acute COVID-19. The sequenced sample consisted of PBMCs or T cells enriched from blood (not recorded which). The CDR3 nucleotides are TGTGCCACCAGTGGGACAGGGGGGTATCAAGAGACCCAGTACTTC. Its protein is CATSGTGGYQETQYF.